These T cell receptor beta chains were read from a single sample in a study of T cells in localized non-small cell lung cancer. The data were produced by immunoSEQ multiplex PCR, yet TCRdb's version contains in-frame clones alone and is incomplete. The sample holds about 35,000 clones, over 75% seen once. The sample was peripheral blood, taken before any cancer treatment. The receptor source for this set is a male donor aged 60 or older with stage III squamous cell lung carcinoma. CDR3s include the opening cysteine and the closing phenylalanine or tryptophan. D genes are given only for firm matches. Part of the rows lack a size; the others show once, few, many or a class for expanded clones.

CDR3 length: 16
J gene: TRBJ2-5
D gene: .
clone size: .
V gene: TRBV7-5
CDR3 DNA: TGTGTCAGAAGCGCTCCCCCCAGACAGTCCCAAGAGACCCAGTACTTC
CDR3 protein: CVRSAPPRQSQETQYF

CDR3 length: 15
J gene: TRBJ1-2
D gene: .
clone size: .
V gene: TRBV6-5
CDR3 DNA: TGTGCCAGCAGTTACTCGACCCGGGGGAACTATGGCTACACCTTC
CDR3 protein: CASSYSTRGNYGYTF

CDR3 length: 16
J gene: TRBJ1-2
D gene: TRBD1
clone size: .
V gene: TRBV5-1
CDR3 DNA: TGCGCCAGCAGCTTGGGGGACAGGGGTAAACGGTATGGCTACACCTTC
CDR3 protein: CASSLGDRGKRYGYTF

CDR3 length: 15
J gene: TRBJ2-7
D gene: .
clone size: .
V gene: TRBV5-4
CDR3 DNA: TGTGCCAGCAGCCCGGAGGGGGACCCCCGATACGAGCAGTACTTC
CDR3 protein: CASSPEGDPRYEQYF

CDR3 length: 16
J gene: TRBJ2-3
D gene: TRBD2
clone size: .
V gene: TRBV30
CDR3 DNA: TGTGCCTGGAGCGGGAGTCGGGGGGTTAGCACAGATACGCAGTATTTT
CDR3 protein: CAWSGSRGVSTDTQYF

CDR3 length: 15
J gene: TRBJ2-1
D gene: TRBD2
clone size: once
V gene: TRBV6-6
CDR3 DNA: TGTGCCAGCAGTTACGGCAGCGGGAGAACGAATGAGCAGTTCTTC
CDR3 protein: CASSYGSGRTNEQFF

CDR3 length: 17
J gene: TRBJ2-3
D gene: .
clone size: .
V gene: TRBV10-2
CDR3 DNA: TGCGCCAGCAGTGCTCGGGATCCTCACAGTGGTACAGATACGCAGTATTTT
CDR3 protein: CASSARDPHSGTDTQYF

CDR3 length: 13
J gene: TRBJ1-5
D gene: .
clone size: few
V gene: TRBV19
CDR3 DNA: TGTGCCAGTAGTACCGGTGGTCATCAGCCCCAGCATTTT
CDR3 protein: CASSTGGHQPQHF

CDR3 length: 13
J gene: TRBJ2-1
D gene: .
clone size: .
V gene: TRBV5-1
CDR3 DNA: TGCGCCAGCAGCTTGGCATTTAATAAAGGGCAGTTCTTC
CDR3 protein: CASSLAFNKGQFF

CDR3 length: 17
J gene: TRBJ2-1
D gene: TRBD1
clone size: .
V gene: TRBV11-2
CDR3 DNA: TGTGCCAGCAGCTTGTTAAGTCGGACAGGGGGTGCGGATGAGCAGTTCTTC
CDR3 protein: CASSLLSRTGGADEQFF

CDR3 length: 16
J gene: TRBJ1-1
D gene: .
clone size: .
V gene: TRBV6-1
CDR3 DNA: TGTGCCAGCAGTGAAATCGGGGGCGCGGGGGACACTGAAGCTTTCTTT
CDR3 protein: CASSEIGGAGDTEAFF

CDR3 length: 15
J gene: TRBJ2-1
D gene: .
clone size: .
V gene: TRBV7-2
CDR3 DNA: TGTGCCAGCAGCCCCGAGGGGGGACCTTACAATGAGCAGTTCTTC
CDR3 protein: CASSPEGGPYNEQFF

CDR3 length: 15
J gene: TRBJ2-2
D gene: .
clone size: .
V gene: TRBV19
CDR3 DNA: TGTGCCAGTAGTATCCAGGTTACGAACACCGGGGAGCTGTTTTTT
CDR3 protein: CASSIQVTNTGELFF

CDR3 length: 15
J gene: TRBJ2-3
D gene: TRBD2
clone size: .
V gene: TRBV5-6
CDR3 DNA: TGTGCCAGCAGCTTGGGGAGCGGGAGAACAGATACGCAGTATTTT
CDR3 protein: CASSLGSGRTDTQYF

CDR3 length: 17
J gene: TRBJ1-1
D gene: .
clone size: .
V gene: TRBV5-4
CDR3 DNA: TGTGCCAGCAGCCGGTCTGCCGGCTCCATAGGAGACACTGAAGCTTTCTTT
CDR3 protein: CASSRSAGSIGDTEAFF

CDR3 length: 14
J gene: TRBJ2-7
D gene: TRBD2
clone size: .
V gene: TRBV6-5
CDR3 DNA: TGTGCCAGCAGTTGGGGGAGGGACTCCTACGAGCAGTACTTC
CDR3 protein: CASSWGRDSYEQYF

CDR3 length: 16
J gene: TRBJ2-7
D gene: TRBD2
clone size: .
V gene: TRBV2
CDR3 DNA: TGTGCCAGCAGTTATCAAGGTAGCGGGGTTTCCTACGAGCAGTACTTC
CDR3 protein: CASSYQGSGVSYEQYF

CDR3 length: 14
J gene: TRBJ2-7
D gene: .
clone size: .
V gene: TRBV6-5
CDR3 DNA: TGTGCCAGCACCGCGGACAGCTCCCGCTACGAGCAGTACTTC
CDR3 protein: CASTADSSRYEQYF

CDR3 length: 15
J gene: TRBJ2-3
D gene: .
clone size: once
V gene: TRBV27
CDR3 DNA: TGTGCCAGCAACCGGGGAGGGGGCGGCACAGATACGCAGTATTTT
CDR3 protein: CASNRGGGGTDTQYF

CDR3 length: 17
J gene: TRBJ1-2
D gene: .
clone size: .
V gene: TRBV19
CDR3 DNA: TGTGCCAGTAGTATCTGGACCGGGGGCTCGGCTAACTATGGCTACACCTTC
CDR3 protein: CASSIWTGGSANYGYTF

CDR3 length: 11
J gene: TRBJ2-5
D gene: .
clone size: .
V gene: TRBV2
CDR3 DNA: TGTGCCAGCAGTGTGTTTGAGACCCAGTACTTC
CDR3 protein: CASSVFETQYF

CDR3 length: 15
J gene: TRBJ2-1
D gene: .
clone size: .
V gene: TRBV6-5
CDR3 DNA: TGTGCCAGCTCTTCCCGGGCTCAGGGTCAAATAGAGCAGTTCTTC
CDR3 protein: CASSSRAQGQIEQFF

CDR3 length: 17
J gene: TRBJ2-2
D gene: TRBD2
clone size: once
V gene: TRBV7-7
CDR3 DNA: TGTGCCAGCAGCTTAGGGCTAGCGGGGTCAAACACCGGGGAGCTGTTTTTT
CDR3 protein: CASSLGLAGSNTGELFF

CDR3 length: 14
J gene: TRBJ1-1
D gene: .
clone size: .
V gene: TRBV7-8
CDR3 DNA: TGTGCCAGCAGCCCCTTTGGCGGGAACACTGAAGCTTTCTTT
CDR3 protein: CASSPFGGNTEAFF

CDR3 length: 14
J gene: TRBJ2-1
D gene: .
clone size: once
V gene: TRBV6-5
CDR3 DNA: TGTGCCAGCAGTCCAAGGAGGGATTACAATGAGCAGTTCTTC
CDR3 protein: CASSPRRDYNEQFF

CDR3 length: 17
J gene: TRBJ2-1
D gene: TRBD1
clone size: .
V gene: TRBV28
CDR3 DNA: TGTGCCAGCAGTTTAACCGGGGACAGGGGGTCTGACAATGAGCAGTTCTTC
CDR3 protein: CASSLTGDRGSDNEQFF

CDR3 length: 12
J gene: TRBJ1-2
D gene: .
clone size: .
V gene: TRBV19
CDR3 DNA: TGTGCCAGTAGTGCAGAGATGGGCGGCTACACCTTC
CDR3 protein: CASSAEMGGYTF

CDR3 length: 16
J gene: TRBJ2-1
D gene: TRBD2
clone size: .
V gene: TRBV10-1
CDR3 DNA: TGCGCCAGCACCGAACTAGCGGGGGGGCCGGGATTTGAACAGTTCTTC
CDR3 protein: CASTELAGGPGFEQFF

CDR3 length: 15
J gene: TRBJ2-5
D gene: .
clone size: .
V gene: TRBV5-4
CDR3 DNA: TGTGCCAGCAGCTTAAATACGGGACAATCCCAGACCCAGTACTTC
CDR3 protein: CASSLNTGQSQTQYF

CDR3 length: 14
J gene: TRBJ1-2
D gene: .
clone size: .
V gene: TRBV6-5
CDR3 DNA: TGTGCCAGCAGTTACTCGAAAGGAGTCTATGGCTACACCTTC
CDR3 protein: CASSYSKGVYGYTF

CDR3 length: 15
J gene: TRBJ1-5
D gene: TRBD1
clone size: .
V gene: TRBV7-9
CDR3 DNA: TGTGCCAGCAGCTTAGGTACGGCAGGGGGCAGTCCCCAGCATTTT
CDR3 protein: CASSLGTAGGSPQHF

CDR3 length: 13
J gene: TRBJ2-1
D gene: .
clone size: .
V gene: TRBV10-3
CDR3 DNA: TGTGCCACTGAGGAGGGTGTTGGCAATGAGCAGTTCTTC
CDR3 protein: CATEEGVGNEQFF

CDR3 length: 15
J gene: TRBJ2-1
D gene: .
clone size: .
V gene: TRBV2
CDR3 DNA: TGTGCCAGCAGTGCGGTGACCCAGGGGTACAATGAGCAGTTCTTC
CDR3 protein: CASSAVTQGYNEQFF

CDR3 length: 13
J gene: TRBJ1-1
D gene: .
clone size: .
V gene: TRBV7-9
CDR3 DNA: TGTGCCAGCAGCTTAGGGGAGTGGACTGAAGCTTTCTTT
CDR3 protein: CASSLGEWTEAFF

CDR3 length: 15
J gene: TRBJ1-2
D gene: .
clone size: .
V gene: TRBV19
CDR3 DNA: TGTGCCAGTAGTATAGACACAGGGCCCAACTATGGCTACACCTTC
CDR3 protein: CASSIDTGPNYGYTF

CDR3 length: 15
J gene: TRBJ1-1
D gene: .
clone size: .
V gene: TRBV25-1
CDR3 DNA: TGTGCCAGCAGTGAATCAGGCAGGGGTAGGACTGAAGCTTTCTTT
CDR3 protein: CASSESGRGRTEAFF

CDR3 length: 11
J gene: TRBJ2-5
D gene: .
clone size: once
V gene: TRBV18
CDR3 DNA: TGTGCCAGCTCTCCCAAAGAGACCCAGTACTTC
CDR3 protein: CASSPKETQYF

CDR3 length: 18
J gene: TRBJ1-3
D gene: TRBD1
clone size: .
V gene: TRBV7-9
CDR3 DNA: TGTGCCAGCAGCCGACAGGGGGCGTATTCAAGCTCTGGAAACACCATATATTTT
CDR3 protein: CASSRQGAYSSSGNTIYF

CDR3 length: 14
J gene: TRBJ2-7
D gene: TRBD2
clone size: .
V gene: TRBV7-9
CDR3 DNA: TGTGCCAGCAGCACTAGCGGGCGTCTCTACGAGCAGTACTTC
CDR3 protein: CASSTSGRLYEQYF

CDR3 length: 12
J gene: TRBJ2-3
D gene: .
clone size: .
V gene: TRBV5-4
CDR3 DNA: TGTGCCAGCAGCTTGAACACAGATACGCAGTATTTT
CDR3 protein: CASSLNTDTQYF

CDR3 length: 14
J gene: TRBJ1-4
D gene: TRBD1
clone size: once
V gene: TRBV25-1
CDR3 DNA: TGTGCCAGCAACCCAATAGGGGGCGGAGAAAAACTGTTTTTT
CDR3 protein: CASNPIGGGEKLFF

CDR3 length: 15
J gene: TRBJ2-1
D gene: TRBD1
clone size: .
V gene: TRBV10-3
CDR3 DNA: TGTGCCATCAGTGATGCCGGACAGGGGGCAAATGAGCAGTTCTTC
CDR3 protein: CAISDAGQGANEQFF